These T cell receptor beta chains were read from a single sample in a study of shared clonotypes between healthy human individuals. Here immunoSEQ multiplex PCR was the method, and the copy in TCRdb shows in-frame clones only, minus some. Of some 2.4 million clones listed, under 95% are singletons. Sequenced material: naive CD4+ T cells from PBMCs. All receptors derive from a man aged 18-30 years in good health. Some clones in this sample may be carry-over from other donors' samples. Each CDR3 is given with its conserved first and last residue. The order of the fields is V gene, J gene, D gene, CDR3 protein. The D gene is left open where the match is weak.

v_gene: TRBV29-1; j_gene: TRBJ1-1; d_gene: TRBD1; CDR3aa: CSVDVQDRGTEAFF
v_gene: TRBV7-6; j_gene: TRBJ1-5; d_gene: .; CDR3aa: CASSLVGGTHQPQHF
v_gene: TRBV14; j_gene: TRBJ1-4; d_gene: .; CDR3aa: CASSSRDSLGGAGKLFF
v_gene: TRBV6-4; j_gene: TRBJ1-2; d_gene: .; CDR3aa: CASSVGGSYGYTF
v_gene: TRBV5-4; j_gene: TRBJ1-3; d_gene: .; CDR3aa: CASSLDPGASGNTIYF
v_gene: TRBV28; j_gene: TRBJ2-7; d_gene: .; CDR3aa: CASYRSPPHEQYF
v_gene: TRBV29-1; j_gene: TRBJ1-1; d_gene: .; CDR3aa: CSVGTGGTEAFF
v_gene: TRBV28; j_gene: TRBJ1-5; d_gene: .; CDR3aa: CASSLWTVNQPQHF
v_gene: TRBV6-1; j_gene: TRBJ1-1; d_gene: .; CDR3aa: CASSEAAPNTEAFF
v_gene: TRBV7-2; j_gene: TRBJ1-3; d_gene: .; CDR3aa: CASSLEAGGNTIYF
v_gene: TRBV2; j_gene: TRBJ2-7; d_gene: .; CDR3aa: CASSVIRVESGEQYF
v_gene: TRBV6-1; j_gene: TRBJ2-4; d_gene: .; CDR3aa: CASSGQQASAKNIQYF
v_gene: TRBV5-1; j_gene: TRBJ2-2; d_gene: .; CDR3aa: CASRVGRSNTGELFF
v_gene: TRBV29-1; j_gene: TRBJ1-4; d_gene: .; CDR3aa: CSVEAAEAEKLFF
v_gene: TRBV5-6; j_gene: TRBJ1-6; d_gene: TRBD1; CDR3aa: CASSTPGTGGHSPLHF
v_gene: TRBV9; j_gene: TRBJ2-5; d_gene: TRBD1; CDR3aa: CASSLRQGFNQETQYF
v_gene: TRBV5-1; j_gene: TRBJ1-4; d_gene: .; CDR3aa: CASSFDGRADLEKLFF
v_gene: TRBV5-1; j_gene: TRBJ2-1; d_gene: .; CDR3aa: CASSTRNLAGQDNEQFF
v_gene: TRBV2; j_gene: TRBJ2-7; d_gene: TRBD2; CDR3aa: CASRGLAGKEEQYF
v_gene: TRBV5-6; j_gene: TRBJ2-1; d_gene: .; CDR3aa: CASSLPLDREQFF
v_gene: TRBV5-1; j_gene: TRBJ2-5; d_gene: .; CDR3aa: CASSLAPYETQYF
v_gene: TRBV5-4; j_gene: TRBJ2-5; d_gene: TRBD1; CDR3aa: CASSLPLGTGGTGQYF
v_gene: TRBV11-2; j_gene: TRBJ2-7; d_gene: TRBD1; CDR3aa: CASSETPTGNYEQYF
v_gene: TRBV28; j_gene: TRBJ2-1; d_gene: .; CDR3aa: CASSRGLAAGFNEQFF
v_gene: TRBV5-1; j_gene: TRBJ2-7; d_gene: .; CDR3aa: CASSRRGSYEQYF
v_gene: TRBV2; j_gene: TRBJ1-4; d_gene: .; CDR3aa: CASSPNSLGGLKLFF
v_gene: TRBV7-2; j_gene: TRBJ2-7; d_gene: TRBD2; CDR3aa: CASSLELRKAGYEQYF
v_gene: TRBV5-1; j_gene: TRBJ2-2; d_gene: .; CDR3aa: CASSFGRGNTGELFF
v_gene: TRBV10-3; j_gene: TRBJ2-3; d_gene: TRBD2; CDR3aa: CAIRSKSGKSTDTQYF
v_gene: TRBV7-2; j_gene: TRBJ1-4; d_gene: .; CDR3aa: CASSFRHRATNEKLFF
v_gene: TRBV6-5; j_gene: TRBJ1-5; d_gene: .; CDR3aa: CASSLRPLGNQPQHF
v_gene: TRBV15; j_gene: TRBJ2-7; d_gene: .; CDR3aa: CATSLDLSSGYEQYF
v_gene: TRBV18; j_gene: TRBJ2-5; d_gene: .; CDR3aa: CASSPPAQETQYF
v_gene: TRBV7-2; j_gene: TRBJ2-2; d_gene: .; CDR3aa: CASSFERTGELFF
v_gene: TRBV27; j_gene: TRBJ1-4; d_gene: .; CDR3aa: CASSFRTVGPNEKLFF
v_gene: TRBV28; j_gene: TRBJ2-7; d_gene: .; CDR3aa: CASSPPGLKTYEQYF
v_gene: TRBV19; j_gene: TRBJ1-5; d_gene: .; CDR3aa: CASSFRGQTNQPQHF
v_gene: TRBV19; j_gene: TRBJ2-7; d_gene: TRBD2; CDR3aa: CASSRVAGARRRYEQYF
v_gene: TRBV18; j_gene: TRBJ1-4; d_gene: TRBD1; CDR3aa: CASSLEGAGEKLFF
v_gene: TRBV9; j_gene: TRBJ2-1; d_gene: .; CDR3aa: CASSDTSGNEQFF
v_gene: TRBV30; j_gene: .; d_gene: .; CDR3aa: CAWRPESYEQYF
v_gene: TRBV11-2; j_gene: TRBJ2-1; d_gene: TRBD2; CDR3aa: CASSVSLAGVSREQFF
v_gene: TRBV5-1; j_gene: TRBJ2-5; d_gene: TRBD1; CDR3aa: CASSLLGTDQETQYF
v_gene: TRBV27; j_gene: TRBJ1-3; d_gene: TRBD1; CDR3aa: CASSPGQGVSGNTIYF
v_gene: TRBV5-1; j_gene: TRBJ2-2; d_gene: .; CDR3aa: CASSRNANTGELFF
v_gene: TRBV29-1; j_gene: TRBJ2-3; d_gene: .; CDR3aa: CSVVEVASTDTQYF
v_gene: TRBV6-1; j_gene: TRBJ2-3; d_gene: .; CDR3aa: CASSEDRSRGDTQYF
v_gene: TRBV27; j_gene: TRBJ2-2; d_gene: .; CDR3aa: CASSGGSSTGELFF
v_gene: TRBV11-1; j_gene: TRBJ2-1; d_gene: TRBD2; CDR3aa: CASSLGNGLADPYNEQFF
v_gene: TRBV19; j_gene: TRBJ1-1; d_gene: TRBD1; CDR3aa: CAVQGELNTEAFF
v_gene: TRBV14; j_gene: TRBJ1-3; d_gene: .; CDR3aa: CASRRSGVSGNTIYF
v_gene: TRBV6-5; j_gene: TRBJ1-2; d_gene: .; CDR3aa: CASSSIRGGYTF
v_gene: TRBV5-1; j_gene: TRBJ1-1; d_gene: .; CDR3aa: CASSLGEGKNTEAFF
v_gene: TRBV6-1; j_gene: TRBJ2-3; d_gene: .; CDR3aa: CASSVTETSTDTQYF
v_gene: TRBV10-3; j_gene: TRBJ2-7; d_gene: TRBD2; CDR3aa: CAIRGTSDAYEQYF